A selection of T cell receptor beta chains follows, all from one sample in a study of cytomegalovirus exposure and HLA in healthy donors. Only in-frame clones appear in the TCRdb table, and some are missing; sequencing was by immunoSEQ multiplex PCR. Of approximately 93,000 clones in the sample, approximately 64% were seen once. The specimen sequenced was PBMCs. Every receptor here comes from a boy aged 5-17 years in good health and CMV-seropositive. Each CDR3 is given with its conserved first and last residue.

v_call: TRBV25-1
j_call: TRBJ2-3
cdr3_aa: CASSGPGQGALTDTQYF

v_call: TRBV2
j_call: TRBJ2-7
cdr3_aa: CASSTGVNPKEQYF

v_call: TRBV29-1
j_call: TRBJ2-7
cdr3_aa: CSGCRGSQYF

v_call: TRBV5-4
j_call: TRBJ1-2
cdr3_aa: CASSPEAGFWGYTF

v_call: TRBV5-1
j_call: TRBJ1-5
cdr3_aa: CASSLGTSAGNQPQHF

v_call: TRBV28
j_call: TRBJ1-5
cdr3_aa: CASSRQGPDSNQPQHF

v_call: TRBV9
j_call: TRBJ2-3
cdr3_aa: CASSVPQGLAGGTDTQYF

v_call: TRBV4-1
j_call: TRBJ1-3
cdr3_aa: CASSQGQTGTIYF

v_call: TRBV10-3
j_call: TRBJ1-4
cdr3_aa: CAIRSEDEKLFF

v_call: TRBV30
j_call: TRBJ2-7
cdr3_aa: CAWIPGQNYEQYF

v_call: TRBV30
j_call: TRBJ1-1
cdr3_aa: CAWSVRLGMNTEAFF

v_call: TRBV7-6
j_call: TRBJ2-5
cdr3_aa: CASSLSRVGQGVVETQYF

v_call: TRBV27
j_call: TRBJ2-5
cdr3_aa: CASSLNFEETQYF

v_call: TRBV7-9
j_call: TRBJ1-1
cdr3_aa: CASSAHPRTGDIEAFF

v_call: TRBV4-3
j_call: TRBJ2-2
cdr3_aa: CASSQGNTGFGGELFF

v_call: TRBV10-3
j_call: TRBJ1-5
cdr3_aa: CAIGGLKNQPQHF

v_call: TRBV5-1
j_call: TRBJ2-7
cdr3_aa: CASSLGTSGSEYEQYF

v_call: TRBV5-1
j_call: TRBJ1-4
cdr3_aa: CASSNGLRNEKLFF

v_call: TRBV6-1
j_call: TRBJ1-2
cdr3_aa: CASAPRGTYGYTF

v_call: TRBV27
j_call: TRBJ1-1
cdr3_aa: CASSLSPAGGNTEAFF

v_call: TRBV27
j_call: TRBJ2-3
cdr3_aa: CASNLFRDRSTDTQYF

v_call: TRBV2
j_call: TRBJ1-4
cdr3_aa: CASAGPVNEKLFF

v_call: TRBV4-3
j_call: TRBJ2-7
cdr3_aa: CASSQDWAVTYEQYF

v_call: TRBV15
j_call: -
cdr3_aa: CATSSGQAISYEQYF

v_call: TRBV5-1
j_call: TRBJ2-1
cdr3_aa: CASSLELAGANEQFF

v_call: TRBV5-1
j_call: TRBJ2-1
cdr3_aa: CASSSGGGYNEQFF

v_call: TRBV11-1
j_call: TRBJ1-2
cdr3_aa: CASSHRGWGYTF

v_call: TRBV9
j_call: TRBJ2-5
cdr3_aa: CASSSPAGFQETQYF

v_call: TRBV2
j_call: TRBJ1-5
cdr3_aa: CASRITVLQPQHF

v_call: TRBV6-5
j_call: TRBJ1-5
cdr3_aa: CASSYSMGAIQPQHF

v_call: TRBV7-9
j_call: TRBJ1-6
cdr3_aa: CASSLDSNSPLHF

v_call: TRBV6-6
j_call: TRBJ2-5
cdr3_aa: CASSYRGGWETQYF

v_call: TRBV18
j_call: TRBJ1-1
cdr3_aa: CASSPTSQGWAEAFF

v_call: TRBV27
j_call: TRBJ2-4
cdr3_aa: CASREQGRNIQYF

v_call: TRBV2
j_call: TRBJ1-1
cdr3_aa: CASSADSGIAEAFF

v_call: TRBV6-1
j_call: TRBJ2-3
cdr3_aa: CASSRLATSTDTQYF

v_call: TRBV7-9
j_call: TRBJ2-3
cdr3_aa: CASSPKGQPTDTQYF

v_call: TRBV5-1
j_call: TRBJ1-1
cdr3_aa: CASSLVDRENTEAFF

v_call: TRBV7-9
j_call: TRBJ1-4
cdr3_aa: CASSPRGGANEKLFF

v_call: TRBV27
j_call: TRBJ2-7
cdr3_aa: CASKAEGHEQYF

v_call: TRBV6-6
j_call: TRBJ2-3
cdr3_aa: CASSYLYGESTDTQYF